This TCR beta chain appears in the sequencing data of a study of shared clonotypes between healthy human individuals. Clones were read by immunoSEQ multiplex PCR, and TCRdb kept only the in-frame ones, dropping some. The table has millions of clones, more than 80% seen once; the top ten hold roughly 0.15%. With regard to this clone: Its target is not known.

Regarding the study as a whole: Blood was the sole source, and tissue repertoires probably differ.

The length of the CDR3 is 13 residues. Trimming left V 6 bases short and J 1 base short, with 9 bases between. From germline, CDR1 is MNHNY and CDR2 SVGAGI (reference sequence). Sequencing was performed on naive CD4+ T cells sorted from blood. Noted subset: CD45RA+ positively selected. This chain connects TRBV6-6 to TRBJ1-1; D gene unclear. The sequence derives from a man between 18 and 29 years old in good health. This chain's CDR3 is CASRSNRNTEAFF. For the CDR3, the DNA is TGTGCCAGCAGAAGTAACAGGAACACTGAAGCTTTCTTT.